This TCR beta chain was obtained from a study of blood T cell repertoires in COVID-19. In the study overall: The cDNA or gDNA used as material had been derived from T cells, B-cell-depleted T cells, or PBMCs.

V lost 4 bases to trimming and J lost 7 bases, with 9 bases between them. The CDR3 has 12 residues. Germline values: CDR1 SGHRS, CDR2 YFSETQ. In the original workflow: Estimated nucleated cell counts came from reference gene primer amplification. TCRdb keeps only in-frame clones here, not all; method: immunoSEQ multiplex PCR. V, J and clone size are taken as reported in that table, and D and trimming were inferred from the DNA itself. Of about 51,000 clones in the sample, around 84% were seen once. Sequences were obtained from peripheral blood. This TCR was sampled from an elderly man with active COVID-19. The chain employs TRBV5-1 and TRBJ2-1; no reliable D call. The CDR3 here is CASSHVLNEQFF. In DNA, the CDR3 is TGCGCCAGCAGCCACGTACTTAATGAGCAGTTCTTC.